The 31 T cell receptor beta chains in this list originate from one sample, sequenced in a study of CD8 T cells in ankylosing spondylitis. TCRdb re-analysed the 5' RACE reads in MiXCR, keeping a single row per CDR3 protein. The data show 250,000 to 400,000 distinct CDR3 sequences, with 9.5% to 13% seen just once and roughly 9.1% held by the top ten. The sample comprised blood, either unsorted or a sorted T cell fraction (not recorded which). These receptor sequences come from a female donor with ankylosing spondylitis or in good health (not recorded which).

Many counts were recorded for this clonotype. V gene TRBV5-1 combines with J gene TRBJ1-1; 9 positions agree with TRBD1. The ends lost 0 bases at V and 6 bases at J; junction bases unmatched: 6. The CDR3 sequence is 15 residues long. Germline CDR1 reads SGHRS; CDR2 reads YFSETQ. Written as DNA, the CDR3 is TGCGCCAGCAGCTTGGTCGCGACAGGGGGGCCTGAAGCTTTCTTT. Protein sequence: CASSLVATGGPEAFF.

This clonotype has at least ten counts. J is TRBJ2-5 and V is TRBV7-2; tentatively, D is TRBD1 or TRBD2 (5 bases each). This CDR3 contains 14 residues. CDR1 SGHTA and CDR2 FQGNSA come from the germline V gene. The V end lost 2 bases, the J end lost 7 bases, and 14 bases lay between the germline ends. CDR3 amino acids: CASSLSGGPGTQYF. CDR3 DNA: TGTGCCAGCAGCTTATCTGGGGGACCGGGGACCCAGTACTTC.

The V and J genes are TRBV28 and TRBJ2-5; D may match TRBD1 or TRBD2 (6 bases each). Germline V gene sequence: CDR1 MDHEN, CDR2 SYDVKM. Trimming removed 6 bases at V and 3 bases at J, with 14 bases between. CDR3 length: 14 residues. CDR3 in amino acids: CASRPTGAEETQYF. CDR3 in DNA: TGTGCCAGCAGGCCTACGGGGGCCGAAGAGACCCAGTACTTC. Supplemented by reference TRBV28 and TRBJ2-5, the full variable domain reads DVKVTQSSRYLVKRTGEKVFLECVQDMDHENMFWYRQDPGLGLRLIYFSYDVKMKEKGDIPEGYSVSREKKERFSLILESASTNQTSMYLCASRPTGAEETQYFGPGTRLLVL.

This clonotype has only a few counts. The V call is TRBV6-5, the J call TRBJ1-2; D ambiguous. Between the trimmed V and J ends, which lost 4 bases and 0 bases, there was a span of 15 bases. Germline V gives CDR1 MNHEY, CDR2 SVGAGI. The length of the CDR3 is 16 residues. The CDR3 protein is CASSLEGTTANYGYTF. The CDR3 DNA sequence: TGTGCCAGCAGTTTGGAGGGAACCACTGCTAACTATGGCTACACCTTC.

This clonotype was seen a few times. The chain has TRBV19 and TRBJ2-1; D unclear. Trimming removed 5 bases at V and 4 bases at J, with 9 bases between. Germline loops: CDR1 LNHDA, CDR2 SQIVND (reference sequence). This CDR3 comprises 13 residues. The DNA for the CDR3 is TGTGCCAGTAGTTTGGGGATTTACAATGAGCAGTTCTTC. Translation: CASSLGIYNEQFF.

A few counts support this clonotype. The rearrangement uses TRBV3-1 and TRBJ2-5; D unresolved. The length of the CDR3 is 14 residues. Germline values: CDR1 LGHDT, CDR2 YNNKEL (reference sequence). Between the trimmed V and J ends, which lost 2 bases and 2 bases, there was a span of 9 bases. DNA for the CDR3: TGTGCCAGCAGCCAAATCCGAGCGCAAGAGACCCAGTACTTC. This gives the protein CASSQIRAQETQYF.

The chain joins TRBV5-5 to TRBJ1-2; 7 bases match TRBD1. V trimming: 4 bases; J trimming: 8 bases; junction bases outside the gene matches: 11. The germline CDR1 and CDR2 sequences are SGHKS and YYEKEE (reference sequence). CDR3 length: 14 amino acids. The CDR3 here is CASSPMDRPPGYTF. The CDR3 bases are TGTGCCAGCAGCCCCATGGACAGGCCGCCCGGCTACACCTTC.

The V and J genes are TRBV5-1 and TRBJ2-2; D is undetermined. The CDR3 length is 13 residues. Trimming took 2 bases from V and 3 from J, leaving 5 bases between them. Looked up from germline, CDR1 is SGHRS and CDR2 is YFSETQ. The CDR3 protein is CASSFLDTGELFF. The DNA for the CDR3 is TGCGCCAGCAGCTTCTTAGACACCGGGGAGCTGTTTTTT.

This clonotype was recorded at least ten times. The DNA of the CDR3 is TGTGCCACCAGTGCAGGGGGCAGGGAGACCCAGTACTTC. Translating gives CATSAGGRETQYF. The chain combines TRBV24-1 with TRBJ2-5; 8 positions agree with TRBD1. The junction had 3 bases not matched to a gene; V was cut back by 5 bases and J by 5 bases. CDR1 and CDR2 (germline): KGHDR, SFDVKD. The CDR3 spans 13 residues.

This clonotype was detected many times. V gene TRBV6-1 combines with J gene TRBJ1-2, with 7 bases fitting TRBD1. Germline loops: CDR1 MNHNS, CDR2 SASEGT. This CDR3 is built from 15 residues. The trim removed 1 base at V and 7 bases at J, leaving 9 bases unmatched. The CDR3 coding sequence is TGTGCCAGCAGTGAAGAACAGGGGACAGTCGTTGGCTACACCTTC. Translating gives CASSEEQGTVVGYTF.

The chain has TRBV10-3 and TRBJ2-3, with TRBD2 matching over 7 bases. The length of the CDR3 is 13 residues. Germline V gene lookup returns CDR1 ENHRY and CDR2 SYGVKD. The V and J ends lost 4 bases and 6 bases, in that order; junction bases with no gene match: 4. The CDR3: CAISGGREDTQYF. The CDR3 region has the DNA TGTGCCATCAGTGGAGGGCGGGAGGATACGCAGTATTTT.

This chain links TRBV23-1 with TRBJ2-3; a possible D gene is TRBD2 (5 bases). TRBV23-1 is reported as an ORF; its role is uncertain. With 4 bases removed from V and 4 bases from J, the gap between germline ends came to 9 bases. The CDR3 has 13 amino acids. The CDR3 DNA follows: TGCGCCAGCAGTCGGAAGGGAGCAGATACGCAGTATTTT. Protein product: CASSRKGADTQYF.

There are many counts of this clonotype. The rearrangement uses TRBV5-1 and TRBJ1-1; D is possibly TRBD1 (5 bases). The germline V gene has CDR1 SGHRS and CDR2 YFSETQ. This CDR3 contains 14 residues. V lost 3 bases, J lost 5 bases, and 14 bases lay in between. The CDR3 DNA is TGCGCCAGCAGCTGGGATGGGGGGGGGACTGAAGCTTTCTTT. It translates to CASSWDGGGTEAFF.

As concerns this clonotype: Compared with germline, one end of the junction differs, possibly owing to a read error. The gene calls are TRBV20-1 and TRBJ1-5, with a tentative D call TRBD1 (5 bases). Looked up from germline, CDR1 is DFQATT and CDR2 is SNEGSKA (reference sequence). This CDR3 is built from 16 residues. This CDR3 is CCARGAGLGSNQPQHF. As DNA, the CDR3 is TGCTGTGCTAGAGGGGCAGGGTTAGGAAGCAATCAGCCCCAGCATTTT.

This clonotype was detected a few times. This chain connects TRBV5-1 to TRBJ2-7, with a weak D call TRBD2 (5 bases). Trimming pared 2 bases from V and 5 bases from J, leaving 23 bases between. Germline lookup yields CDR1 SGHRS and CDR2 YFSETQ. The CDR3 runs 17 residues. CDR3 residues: CASSFFGNRGIMNEQYF. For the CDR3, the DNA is TGCGCCAGCAGCTTTTTTGGGAATCGGGGAATAATGAACGAGCAGTACTTC.

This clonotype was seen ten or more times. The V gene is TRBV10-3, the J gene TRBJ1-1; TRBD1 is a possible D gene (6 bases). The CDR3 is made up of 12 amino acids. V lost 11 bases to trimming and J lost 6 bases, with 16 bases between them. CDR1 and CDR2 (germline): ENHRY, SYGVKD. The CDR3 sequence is CASRGGGPEAFF. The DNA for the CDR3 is TGTGCCTCCAGGGGCGGAGGGCCTGAAGCTTTCTTT.

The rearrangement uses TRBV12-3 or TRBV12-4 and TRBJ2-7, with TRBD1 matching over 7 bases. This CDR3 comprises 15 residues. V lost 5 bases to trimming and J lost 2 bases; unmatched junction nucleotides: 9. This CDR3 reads CASSRQGRPTYEQYF. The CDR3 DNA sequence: TGTGCCAGCAGTCGACAGGGCCGGCCTACCTACGAGCAGTACTTC.

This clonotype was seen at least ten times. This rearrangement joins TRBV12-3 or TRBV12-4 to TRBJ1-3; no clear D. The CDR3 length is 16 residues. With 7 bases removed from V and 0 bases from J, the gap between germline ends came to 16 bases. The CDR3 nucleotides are TGTGCCAGCACCATACCGGGCAGTCACTCTGGAAACACCATATATTTT. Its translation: CASTIPGSHSGNTIYF.

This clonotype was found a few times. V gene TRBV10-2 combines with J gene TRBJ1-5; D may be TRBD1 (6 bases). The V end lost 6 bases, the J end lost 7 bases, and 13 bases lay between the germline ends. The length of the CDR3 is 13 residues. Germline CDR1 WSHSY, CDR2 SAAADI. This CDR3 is CASSQGQAQPQHF. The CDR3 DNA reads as TGCGCCAGCAGCCAGGGGCAGGCGCAGCCCCAGCATTTT.

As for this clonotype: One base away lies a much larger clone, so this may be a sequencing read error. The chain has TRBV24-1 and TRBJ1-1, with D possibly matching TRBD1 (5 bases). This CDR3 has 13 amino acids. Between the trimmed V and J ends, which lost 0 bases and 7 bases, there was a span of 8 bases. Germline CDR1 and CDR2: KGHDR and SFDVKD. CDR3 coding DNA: TGTGCCACCAGTGATTTGCGGGGGGGTGAAGCTTTCTTT. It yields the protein CATSDLRGGEAFF.

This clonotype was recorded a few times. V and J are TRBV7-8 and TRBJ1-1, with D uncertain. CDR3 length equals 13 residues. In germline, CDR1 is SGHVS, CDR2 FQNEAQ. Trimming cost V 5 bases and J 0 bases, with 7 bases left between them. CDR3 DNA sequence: TGTGCCAGCAGCACACAGATGAACACTGAAGCTTTCTTT. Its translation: CASSTQMNTEAFF. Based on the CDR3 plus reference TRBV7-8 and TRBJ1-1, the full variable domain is GAGVSQSPRYKVAKRGQDVALRCDPISGHVSLFWYQQALGQGPEFLTYFQNEAQLDKSGLPSDRFFAERPEGSVSTLKIQRTQQEDSAVYLCASSTQMNTEAFFGQGTRLTVV.

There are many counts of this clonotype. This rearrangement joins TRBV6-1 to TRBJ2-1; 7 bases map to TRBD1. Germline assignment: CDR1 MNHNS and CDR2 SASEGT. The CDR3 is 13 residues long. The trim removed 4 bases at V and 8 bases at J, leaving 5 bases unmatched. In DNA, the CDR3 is TGTGCCAGCAGTGGTCACAGGGGATATGAGCAGTTCTTC. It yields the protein CASSGHRGYEQFF.

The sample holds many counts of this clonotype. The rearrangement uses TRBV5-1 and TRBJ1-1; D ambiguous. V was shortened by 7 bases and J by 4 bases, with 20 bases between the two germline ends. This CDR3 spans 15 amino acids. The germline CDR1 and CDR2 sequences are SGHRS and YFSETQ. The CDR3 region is CASVPGSGLGTEAFF. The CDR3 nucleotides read TGCGCCAGCGTTCCGGGTTCGGGCTTAGGCACTGAAGCTTTCTTT.

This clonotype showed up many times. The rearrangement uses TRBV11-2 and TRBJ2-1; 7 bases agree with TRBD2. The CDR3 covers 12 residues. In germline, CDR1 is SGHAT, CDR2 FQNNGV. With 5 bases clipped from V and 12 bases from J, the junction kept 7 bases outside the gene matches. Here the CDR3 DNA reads TGTGCCAGCAGCACGTGGGGCGGGGGGCAGTTCTTC. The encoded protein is CASSTWGGGQFF.

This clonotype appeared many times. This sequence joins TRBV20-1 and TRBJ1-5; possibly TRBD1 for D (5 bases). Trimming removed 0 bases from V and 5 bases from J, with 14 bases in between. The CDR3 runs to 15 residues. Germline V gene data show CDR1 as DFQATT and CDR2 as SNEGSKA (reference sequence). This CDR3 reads CSARDMGRGDQPQHF. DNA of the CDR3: TGCAGTGCTAGAGATATGGGGAGGGGCGATCAGCCCCAGCATTTT.

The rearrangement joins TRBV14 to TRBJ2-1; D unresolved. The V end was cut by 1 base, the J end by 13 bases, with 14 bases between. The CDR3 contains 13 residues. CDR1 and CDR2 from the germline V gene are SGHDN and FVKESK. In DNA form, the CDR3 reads TGTGCCAGCAGCCAAGTTCTCGGCCAGTATCAGTTCTTC. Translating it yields CASSQVLGQYQFF.

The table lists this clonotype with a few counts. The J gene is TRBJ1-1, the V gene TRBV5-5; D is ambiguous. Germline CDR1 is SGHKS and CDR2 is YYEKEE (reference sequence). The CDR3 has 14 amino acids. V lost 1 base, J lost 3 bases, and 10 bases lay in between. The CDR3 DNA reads TGTGCCAGCAGCTTGTGGGGAAGTGACACTGAAGCTTTCTTT. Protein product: CASSLWGSDTEAFF.

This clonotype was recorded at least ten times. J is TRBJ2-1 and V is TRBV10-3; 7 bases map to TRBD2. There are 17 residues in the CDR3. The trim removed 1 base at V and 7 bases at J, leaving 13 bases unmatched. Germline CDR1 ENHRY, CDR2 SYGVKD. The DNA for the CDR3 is TGTGCCATCAGTGAGTTAGAGGGCCTAGCGGCCTCAAATGAGCAGTTCTTC. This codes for CAISELEGLAASNEQFF.

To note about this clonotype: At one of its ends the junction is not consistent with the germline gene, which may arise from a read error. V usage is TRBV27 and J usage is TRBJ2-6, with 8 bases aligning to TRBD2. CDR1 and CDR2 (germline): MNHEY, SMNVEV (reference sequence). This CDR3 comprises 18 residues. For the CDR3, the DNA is TGTGCCAGCGGTTTTACCGGGAGGGATTACTCTGGGGCCAACGTCCTGACTTTC. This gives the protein CASGFTGRDYSGANVLTF. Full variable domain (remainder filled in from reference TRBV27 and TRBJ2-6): EAQVTQNPRYLITVTGKKLTVTCSQNMNHEYMSWYRQDPGLGLRQIYYSMNVEVTDKGDVPEGYKVSRKEKRNFPLILESPSPNQTSLYFCASGFTGRDYSGANVLTFGAGSRLTVL.

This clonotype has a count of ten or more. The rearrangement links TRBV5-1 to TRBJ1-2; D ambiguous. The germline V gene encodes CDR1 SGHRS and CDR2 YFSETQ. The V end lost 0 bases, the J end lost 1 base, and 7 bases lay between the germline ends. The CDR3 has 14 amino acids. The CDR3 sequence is CASSLDLGNYGYTF. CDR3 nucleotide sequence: TGCGCCAGCAGCTTGGATCTGGGTAACTATGGCTACACCTTC.

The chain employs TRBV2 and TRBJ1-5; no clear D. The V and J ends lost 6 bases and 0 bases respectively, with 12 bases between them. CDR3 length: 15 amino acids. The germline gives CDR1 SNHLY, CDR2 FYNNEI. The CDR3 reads CASSGATPSNQPQHF. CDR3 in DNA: TGTGCCAGCAGCGGCGCCACACCTAGCAATCAGCCCCAGCATTTT.